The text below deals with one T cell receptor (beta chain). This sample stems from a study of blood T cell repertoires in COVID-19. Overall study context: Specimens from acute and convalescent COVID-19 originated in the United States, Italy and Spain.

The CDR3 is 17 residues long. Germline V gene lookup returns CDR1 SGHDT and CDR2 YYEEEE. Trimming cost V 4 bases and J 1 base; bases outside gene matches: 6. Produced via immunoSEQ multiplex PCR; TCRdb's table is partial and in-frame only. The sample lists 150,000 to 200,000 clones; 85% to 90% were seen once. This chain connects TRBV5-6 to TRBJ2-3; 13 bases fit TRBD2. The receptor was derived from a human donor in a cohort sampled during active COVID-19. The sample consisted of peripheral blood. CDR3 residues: CASSGTGTSGGTDTQYF. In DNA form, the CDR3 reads TGTGCCAGCAGCGGAACCGGGACTAGCGGGGGCACAGATACGCAGTATTTT.